The clone carrying this TCR beta chain came up many times. This sample stems from a study of spatial heterogeneity in lung cancer. Noted time point: sample taken at primary tumor resection. Tumor, nontumor lung or frozen PBMC supplied whole RNA that was sequenced unsorted. TCRdb reanalysed the 5' RACE reads using MiXCR and keeps one entry per CDR3 protein. Seen here are more than 45,000 distinct CDR3 sequences, about 5.8% observed once, and the top ten hold around 10%. The TCR sequence derives from a male donor with early-stage non-small cell lung cancer. The sample here was PBMCs, taken at surgery.

This CDR3 reads CASSPPRDTAGGEQYF. The CDR3 DNA reads as TGCGCCAGCAGCCCACCACGGGACACCGCGGGGGGCGAGCAGTACTTC. The V gene is TRBV5-1, the J gene TRBJ2-7; 8 bases are a match to TRBD2. Per the germline V gene, CDR1 is SGHRS and CDR2 is YFSETQ. This CDR3 contains 16 residues. The J segment lost 6 bases and the V segment lost 4 bases, leaving 15 bases of the junction unmatched.